This entry is about one TCR beta chain. Its antigen is undetermined. The protocol was immunoSEQ multiplex PCR, while the TCRdb copy is restricted to in-frame clones and leaves out a portion. The table lists 20,000 to 25,000 clones, over 60% of them singletons. With no exception, relapse followed autologous stem cell transplantation in all patients, and brentuximab vedotin exposure varied. This specimen comes from a study of PD-1 blockade in classical Hodgkin lymphoma. Overall study findings and caveats: Patients excluded were those beginning nivolumab under 1 year after ASCT.

Germline CDR1 and CDR2: KGHSH and LQKENI. The ends were cut back, 3 bases at V and 0 bases at J, with 9 bases in the middle. The CDR3 has 14 residues. Specimen: peripheral blood mononuclear cells (PBMCs), collected at baseline. The J gene is TRBJ2-7, the V gene TRBV18, with a possible D match to TRBD1 (6 bases). The receptor's source is a human donor with classical Hodgkin lymphoma. This chain's CDR3 is CASSPGGGSYEQYF. In DNA, the CDR3 is TGTGCCAGCTCACCTGGGGGCGGCTCCTACGAGCAGTACTTC.